This entry lists 10 T cell receptor beta chains sequenced from one sample in a study of T cells in Graves' hyperthyroidism and ophthalmopathy (dated by TCRdb to between 2019 and 2020). The library was built by means of multiplex PCR. TCRdb lists the instrument as Illumina HiSeq 2000. The TCR beta CDR3 regions were amplified from the RNA transcripts. For the first round of RT-PCR on the TCR CDR3, the HTBI primer set was used together with the Qiagen OneStep RT-PCR kit. The public reads were run again by TCRdb, first through fastp at Q25 and then through MiXCR, and only productive beta chains were kept. Every distinct CDR3 protein forms one entry, paired with its most common genes and DNA. Counted in this sample were hundreds of thousands of distinct CDR3 sequences; 15% to 20% of them appeared once. Of the sample, about 4% is held by the ten largest clones. The sample taken for sequencing was blood. The receptors stem from a woman younger than 35 with Graves' hyperthyroidism.

This clonotype was seen many times. The CDR3 loop reads CASSQAGLAKNIQYF. The CDR3 DNA follows: TGCGCCAGCAGCCAAGCGGGACTAGCCAAAAACATTCAGTACTTC. V and J are TRBV4-1 and TRBJ2-4; perhaps TRBD2 as D (6 bases). Trimming cost V 1 base and J 0 bases, with 7 bases left between them. CDR3 length: 15 residues. Germline V gives CDR1 MGHRA, CDR2 YSYEKL.

The chain links TRBV12-3 or TRBV12-4 to TRBJ1-2, with D possibly being TRBD1 (5 bases). The CDR3 has 14 amino acids. The V and J ends lost 6 bases and 4 bases respectively, with 15 bases between them. As DNA, the CDR3 is TGTGCCAGCAGAACTATCGGGGGTGGCTATGGCTACACCTTC. Its translation: CASRTIGGGYGYTF.

The chain employs TRBV27 and TRBJ2-7; D ambiguous. CDR1 MNHEY and CDR2 SMNVEV come from the germline V gene (reference sequence). There are 12 residues in the CDR3. With 6 bases removed from V and 5 bases from J, the gap between germline ends came to 11 bases. CDR3 region: CASRTFPDEQYF. As DNA, the CDR3 is TGTGCCAGCAGAACCTTTCCCGACGAGCAGTACTTC.

This clonotype was detected many times. This chain connects TRBV10-2 to TRBJ1-5, with D maybe TRBD1 (6 bases). Trimming left V 5 bases short and J 7 bases short, with 15 bases between. CDR1 is WSHSY, CDR2 SAAADI, per germline. There are 14 residues in the CDR3. The CDR3: CASSLDSASQPQHF. CDR3 nucleotides: TGCGCCAGCAGTTTGGACAGCGCGAGCCAGCCCCAGCATTTT.

This clonotype was counted many times. The chain employs TRBV19 and TRBJ1-5; TRBD1 might be the D (5 bases). The CDR3 contains 14 residues. From germline, CDR1 is LNHDA and CDR2 SQIVND (reference sequence). Trimming took off 7 bases at V and 9 bases at J, with 19 bases between the two ends. The chain's CDR3 is CASIPEEGSWPQHF. The CDR3 region has the DNA TGTGCCAGTATTCCAGAGGAGGGGTCGTGGCCCCAGCATTTT.

This clonotype was detected many times. V usage is TRBV5-1 and J usage is TRBJ2-4, with D perhaps TRBD1 or TRBD2 (6 bases each). CDR3 length equals 14 residues. Per germline, CDR1 SGHRS and CDR2 YFSETQ. Between the trimmed V and J ends, which lost 7 bases and 8 bases, there was a span of 19 bases. CDR3 sequence: CASGLETRGDIQYF. In DNA, the CDR3 is TGCGCCAGCGGATTGGAGACTAGGGGGGACATTCAGTACTTC.

Worth noting for this clonotype: A read error may account for a junction end that differs from germline. J is TRBJ2-2 and V is TRBV5-1; perhaps TRBD2 as D (5 bases). The CDR3 is 14 amino acids. The germline V gene encodes CDR1 SGHRS and CDR2 YFSETQ. The CDR3 is CASSYILGAGDLFF. Written as DNA, the CDR3 is TGCGCCAGCAGCTACATACTGGGTGCCGGGGATCTGTTTTTT.

This clonotype was observed many times. This chain joins TRBV7-2 and TRBJ2-7; perhaps D is TRBD1 or TRBD2 (5 bases each). V was cut by 5 bases and J by 4 bases, with 12 bases left in between. Germline CDR1 SGHTA, CDR2 FQGNSA. CDR3 size: 13 residues. The CDR3 is CASSQGELYEQYF. The CDR3 nucleotides are TGTGCCAGCAGCCAAGGGGAGTTGTACGAGCAGTACTTC. The full variable domain, its missing parts supplied by reference TRBV7-2 and TRBJ2-7, is GAGVSQSPSNKVTEKGKDVELRCDPISGHTALYWYRQSLGQGLEFLIYFQGNSAPDKSGLPSDRFSAERTGGSVSTLTIQRTQQEDSAVYLCASSQGELYEQYFGPGTRLTVT.

The rearrangement joins TRBV29-1 to TRBJ1-3; 8 nucleotides agree with TRBD1. Germline loops: CDR1 SQVTM, CDR2 ANQGSEA. The CDR3 contains 12 residues. The trim removed 6 bases at V and 4 bases at J, leaving 2 bases unmatched. For the CDR3, the DNA is TGCAGCGTCAGGACAGGGGGAAACACCATATATTTT. Protein sequence: CSVRTGGNTIYF.

The table lists this clonotype with a few counts. Because it lacks the conserved phenylalanine or tryptophan at the end, this CDR3 is likely a read error. The DNA is omitted, as the CDR3 cannot be located on it reliably, and the CDR3 follows TCRdb's listing. This chain connects TRBV14 to TRBJ1-5. Germline CDR1 SGHDN, CDR2 FVKESK. The CDR3 spans 9 amino acids, including both terminal residues. CDR3 region: CASSTLPSM.